The 26 T cell receptor beta chains below come from one sample, sequenced in a study of shared clonotypes between healthy human individuals. Naive CD8 isolation took CD45RO-negative cells positively selected for CCR7 and excluded terminally differentiated effector memory CD45RA+ cells. Here immunoSEQ multiplex PCR was the method, and the copy in TCRdb shows in-frame clones only, minus some. The sample lists approximately 1.9 million clones, 80% to 95% occurring once. Sequences were obtained from naive CD8+ T cells from PBMCs. The receptors originated from a man between 18 and 29 years old in good health. Some clones in this sample may be carry-over from other donors' samples.

This chain connects TRBV7-2 to TRBJ2-7; 7 bases agree with TRBD1. V dropped 6 bases and J dropped 1; count of bases not matched to a gene: 6. This CDR3 has 14 amino acids. In germline, CDR1 is SGHTA, CDR2 FQGNSA. For the CDR3, the DNA is TGTGCCAGCAGACGCCGGGACAGATCCTACGAGCAGTACTTC. Its protein product is CASRRRDRSYEQYF.

The CDR3 region is CATSSYTEAFF. CDR3 nucleotide sequence: TGTGCCACCAGCAGCTACACTGAAGCTTTCTTT. The chain joins TRBV15 to TRBJ1-1; the D is unclear. The CDR3 is 11 residues long. CDR1 LNHNV and CDR2 YYDKDF come from the germline V gene (reference sequence). V dropped 3 bases and J dropped 3 bases, with 2 bases sitting between them.

The chain combines TRBV27 with TRBJ2-7; 9 bases map to TRBD2. J was trimmed by 1 base and V by 2 bases; bases with no gene match: 12. The germline V gene encodes CDR1 MNHEY and CDR2 SMNVEV (reference sequence). This CDR3 is built from 18 residues. Here the CDR3 reads CASSLGARVAGGSYEQYF. CDR3 sequence (DNA): TGTGCCAGCAGTTTAGGGGCTAGGGTGGCGGGAGGGTCCTACGAGCAGTACTTC.

The chain is built from TRBV5-1 and TRBJ2-6; perhaps TRBD1 as D (6 bases). This CDR3 contains 15 residues. Trimming shortened V by 4 bases and J by 0 bases, and 8 bases separated the two germline ends. From germline, CDR1 is SGHRS and CDR2 YFSETQ. The CDR3 sequence: CASSGGPSGANVLTF. The CDR3 DNA reads as TGCGCCAGCAGCGGGGGCCCCTCTGGGGCCAACGTCCTGACTTTC. The whole variable domain, remainder taken from reference TRBV5-1 and TRBJ2-6, is KAGVTQTPRYLIKTRGQQVTLSCSPISGHRSVSWYQQTPGQGLQFLFEYFSETQRNKGNFPGRFSGRQFSNSRSEMNVSTLELGDSALYLCASSGGPSGANVLTFGAGSRLTVL.

The V call is TRBV5-5, the J call TRBJ2-7; TRBD2 might be the D (5 bases). Germline-derived CDR1 and CDR2 are SGHKS and YYEKEE (reference sequence). Trimming cost V 6 bases and J 2 bases, with 15 bases left between them. The CDR3 has 14 amino acids. In nucleotides, the CDR3 is TGTGCCAGCACCACCGGCCCGAGGGCCTACGAGCAGTACTTC. This encodes CASTTGPRAYEQYF. The full variable domain, in which reference TRBV5-5 and TRBJ2-7 provide the parts outside the CDR3, is DAGVTQSPTHLIKTRGQQVTLRCSPISGHKSVSWYQQVLGQGPQFIFQYYEKEERGRGNFPDRFSARQFPNYSSELNVNALLLGDSALYLCASTTGPRAYEQYFGPGTRLTVT.

The chain employs TRBV4-3 and TRBJ2-7; 9 bases are shared with TRBD1. The germline V gene has CDR1 LGHNA and CDR2 YSLEER. After removal of 0 bases from V and 6 bases from J, the junction contained 9 bases not matched to a gene. The CDR3 is made up of 16 amino acids. DNA of the CDR3: TGCGCCAGCAGCCAAGATTCGACAGGGGGGACAGGCGAGCAGTACTTC. It translates to CASSQDSTGGTGEQYF.

The rearrangement joins TRBV28 to TRBJ2-1, with D unclear. The CDR3 has 16 amino acids. Trimming shortened V by 3 bases and J by 0 bases, and 12 bases separated the two germline ends. CDR1 and CDR2 (germline): MDHEN, SYDVKM. The CDR3: CASSFPRNSSYNEQFF. The CDR3 DNA reads as TGTGCCAGCAGTTTTCCTCGGAACAGCTCCTACAATGAGCAGTTCTTC.

V usage is TRBV7-8 and J usage is TRBJ1-2; 8 bases are a match to TRBD1. This CDR3 region has 16 residues. Germline lookup yields CDR1 SGHVS and CDR2 FQNEAQ. J gave up 3 bases and V 0 bases, and 6 bases lay outside the gene matches. CDR3: CASSLALTGEDYGYTF. Written as DNA, the CDR3 is TGTGCCAGCAGCTTAGCGTTGACAGGGGAGGACTATGGCTACACCTTC.

The V call is TRBV27, the J call TRBJ1-6, with D hard to call. The V and J ends lost 6 bases and 6 bases respectively, with 6 bases between them. This CDR3 has 12 amino acids. Germline V gene sequence: CDR1 MNHEY, CDR2 SMNVEV (reference sequence). CDR3 sequence: CASSLTNSPLHF. CDR3 sequence (DNA): TGTGCCAGCAGCCTCACTAATTCACCCCTCCACTTT.

The chain carries TRBV27 and TRBJ2-5; D ambiguous. The germline V and J ends were trimmed by 5 bases and 0 bases, with 4 bases remaining between them. The germline V gene has CDR1 MNHEY and CDR2 SMNVEV (reference sequence). The CDR3 loop spans 12 amino acids. The DNA for the CDR3 is TGTGCCAGCAGTAAAAACCAAGAGACCCAGTACTTC. Translated, it gives CASSKNQETQYF.

V is TRBV6-5 and J is TRBJ2-5, with 7 bases lining up with TRBD1. The DNA matches TRBJ2-7 better at its end, which makes the J call doubtful. Germline values: CDR1 MNHEY, CDR2 SVGAGI. CDR3 length: 15 amino acids. The CDR3 protein is CASSYSRTGAYEQYF. CDR3 bases: TGTGCCAGCAGTTACTCGCGGACAGGAGCATACGAGCAGTACTTC.

The chain has TRBV27 and TRBJ2-7, with 12 bases fitting TRBD2. The V gene end was trimmed by 10 bases and the J gene end by 2 bases; junction bases not matched to a gene: 9. CDR3 length equals 15 residues. Germline V CDR1 and CDR2: MNHEY, SMNVEV (reference sequence). The CDR3 spells CATSPLAGGAYEQYF. CDR3 sequence (DNA): TGTGCCACCAGCCCGCTAGCGGGAGGGGCCTACGAGCAGTACTTC.

The gene calls are TRBV19 and TRBJ2-7; the D is unclear. CDR3 length: 12 residues. V shed 10 bases and J shed 3 bases, with 13 bases lying between them. CDR1 and CDR2 from the germline V gene are LNHDA and SQIVND (reference sequence). This CDR3 reads CATSPSGYEQYF. CDR3 in DNA: TGTGCCACCTCCCCCTCGGGCTACGAGCAGTACTTC.

The chain combines TRBV7-9 with TRBJ1-1, with D unresolved. Trimming took off 1 base at V and 8 bases at J, with 14 bases between the two ends. There are 14 residues in the CDR3. Germline loops: CDR1 SEHNR, CDR2 FQNEAQ (reference sequence). The CDR3 protein is CASSLVFGVSEAFF. The CDR3 DNA reads as TGTGCCAGCAGCTTAGTTTTCGGGGTTTCCGAAGCTTTCTTT.

The gene calls are TRBV30 and TRBJ2-7, with 7 bases matching TRBD1. The CDR3 spans 16 residues. J was trimmed by 2 bases and V by 1 base; bases with no gene match: 11. Looked up from germline, CDR1 is GTSNPN and CDR2 is SVGIG (reference sequence). The CDR3 bases are TGTGCCTGGAGTGGGCTTGTAGGACAGGAACCCTACGAGCAGTACTTC. This codes for CAWSGLVGQEPYEQYF.

Of note for this clone: One end of the junction is discordant with germline, which a read error may explain. V is TRBV7-3 and J is TRBJ2-3, with TRBD1 as a possible D gene (6 bases). This CDR3 has 15 residues. CDR1 is SGHTA, CDR2 FQGTGA, per germline. CDR3 sequence reads: CASSLRGISTDTQYF. Here the CDR3 DNA reads TGTGCCAGCAGTTTAAGGGGGATAAGCACAGATACGCAGTATTTT.

V and J are TRBV7-9 and TRBJ2-3, with a possible D match to TRBD2 (6 bases). This CDR3 comprises 15 residues. Germline CDR1 reads SEHNR; CDR2 reads FQNEAQ (reference sequence). The V end was cut by 2 bases, the J end by 0 bases, with 9 bases between. CDR3 DNA sequence: TGTGCCAGCAGCTTACCCGGGACTAGCACAGATACGCAGTATTTT. This codes for CASSLPGTSTDTQYF.

This chain links TRBV28 with TRBJ2-3; TRBD2 is a possible D gene (6 bases). Germline V CDR1 and CDR2: MDHEN, SYDVKM. V lost 5 bases to trimming and J lost 3 bases, with 9 bases between them. The CDR3 consists of 13 residues. The DNA for the CDR3 is TGTGCCAGCAGTACCGGGGGAACAGATACGCAGTATTTT. This encodes CASSTGGTDTQYF.

The rearrangement uses TRBV2 and TRBJ2-5; D uncertain. CDR1 is SNHLY and CDR2 is FYNNEI in the germline V gene. V lost 9 bases and J lost 1, with 12 bases in between. This CDR3 spans 13 amino acids. CDR3 protein: CARTVPGQETQYF. CDR3 nucleotides: TGTGCCAGGACCGTCCCCGGCCAAGAGACCCAGTACTTC. Variable domain in full (rest from reference TRBV2 and TRBJ2-5): EPEVTQTPSHQVTQMGQEVILRCVPISNHLYFYWYRQILGQKVEFLVSFYNNEISEKSEIFDDQFSVERPDGSNFTLKIRSTKLEDSAMYFCARTVPGQETQYFGPGTRLLVL.

The chain is built from TRBV7-8 and TRBJ1-1; D is perhaps TRBD1 (5 bases). This CDR3 contains 12 residues. Between the trimmed V and J ends, which lost 11 bases and 4 bases, there was a span of 14 bases. Germline V lookup: CDR1 SGHVS, CDR2 FQNEAQ. The CDR3 DNA reads TGTGCCGGCTCGGCCGGGGGCACTGAAGCTTTCTTT. It is translated as CAGSAGGTEAFF.

The chain couples TRBV7-9 to TRBJ2-7; tentatively, D is TRBD2 (6 bases). The CDR3 is made up of 14 amino acids. The germline V gene encodes CDR1 SEHNR and CDR2 FQNEAQ (reference sequence). The V and J ends lost 3 bases and 0 bases respectively, with 9 bases between them. CDR3 amino acids: CASSFDGSSYEQYF. The CDR3 DNA follows: TGTGCCAGCAGCTTTGACGGGAGCTCCTACGAGCAGTACTTC.

The chain recombines TRBV12-5 with TRBJ2-1; 10 nucleotides match TRBD2. Germline V CDR1 and CDR2: LGHNT, FRNRAP. This CDR3 has 18 amino acids. The V gene end was trimmed by 1 base and the J gene end by 3 bases; junction bases not matched to a gene: 9. CDR3 sequence reads: CASGLGLAGVEGYNEQFF. CDR3 DNA sequence: TGTGCTAGTGGTTTGGGGCTAGCGGGAGTGGAAGGCTACAATGAGCAGTTCTTC. Supplemented by reference TRBV12-5 and TRBJ2-1, the full variable domain reads DARVTQTPRHKVTEMGQEVTMRCQPILGHNTVFWYRQTMMQGLELLAYFRNRAPLDDSGMPKDRFSAEMPDATLATLKIQPSEPRDSAVYFCASGLGLAGVEGYNEQFFGPGTRLTVL.

The genes are TRBV7-2 and TRBJ1-5; TRBD1 might be the D (6 bases). The germline V and J ends were trimmed by 2 bases and 0 bases, with 11 bases remaining between them. The CDR3 loop spans 16 amino acids. In germline, CDR1 is SGHTA, CDR2 FQGNSA. The CDR3 here is CASSLRWGPSNQPQHF. DNA of the CDR3: TGTGCCAGCAGCTTAAGGTGGGGGCCTAGCAATCAGCCCCAGCATTTT.

This rearrangement joins TRBV13 to TRBJ2-6; D not certain. V lost 1 base and J lost 0, with 10 bases in between. The CDR3 has 17 amino acids. The germline gives CDR1 PRHDT, CDR2 FYEKMQ (reference sequence). The CDR3 sequence: CASSLESINSGANVLTF. The DNA for the CDR3 is TGTGCCAGCAGCTTAGAAAGTATCAACTCTGGGGCCAACGTCCTGACTTTC.

The chain couples TRBV27 to TRBJ2-1; possibly TRBD2 for D (5 bases). With 0 bases removed from V and 3 bases from J, the gap between germline ends came to 15 bases. This CDR3 is 17 amino acids long. The germline CDR1 and CDR2 sequences are MNHEY and SMNVEV (reference sequence). The CDR3 DNA is TGTGCCAGCAGTTTATCCCCCGTTGCGGGTCTCTACAATGAGCAGTTCTTC. Translated, it gives CASSLSPVAGLYNEQFF.

The gene calls are TRBV4-1 and TRBJ2-1, with D possibly matching TRBD2 (6 bases). The germline V gene encodes CDR1 MGHRA and CDR2 YSYEKL. CDR3 size: 20 residues. Trimming stripped 0 bases from V and 3 bases from J, with 24 bases between. CDR3 amino acids: CASSQEGGQIGGKRYNEQFF. Written as DNA, the CDR3 is TGCGCCAGCAGCCAAGAAGGAGGTCAAATAGGCGGGAAGCGCTACAATGAGCAGTTCTTC.